The source of this TCR beta chain is a study of blood T cell repertoires in COVID-19. Study as a whole: COVID-19 samples from acute and convalescent phases originated in the United States, Italy and Spain.

The length of the CDR3 is 17 residues. CDR1 is SEHNR, CDR2 FQNEAQ, per germline (reference sequence). V lost 2 bases, J lost 0 bases, and 8 bases stayed unmatched. In the original analysis: How many nucleated cells were present was estimated from reference gene primer amplification. Sequencing was performed with immunoSEQ multiplex PCR; in TCRdb, only in-frame clones are kept and a portion is missing. That table is the source of V, J and clone size, and D and trimming were worked out from the DNA. The sample includes roughly 200,000 clones, 85% to 90% of them seen just once. Those enrolled, adults aged 18 to 89 years, came from some 25 US areas. Participant reports of clinical history set cohort assignment.

This TCR came from a woman aged 25 to 45 with acute COVID-19. The chain combines TRBV7-9 with TRBJ2-3; 7 bases are shared with TRBD1. Source material: PBMCs or T cells enriched from blood (not recorded which). As DNA, the CDR3 is TGTGCCAGCAGCTTAATTGTAGGGGGCAGTAGCACAGATACGCAGTATTTT. Translated, it gives CASSLIVGGSSTDTQYF. Based on the CDR3 plus reference TRBV7-9 and TRBJ2-3, the full variable domain is DTGVSQNPRHKITKRGQNVTFRCDPISEHNRLYWYRQTLGQGPEFLTYFQNEAQLEKSRLLSDRFSAERPKGSFSTLEIQRTEQGDSAMYLCASSLIVGGSSTDTQYFGPGTRLTVL.